This T cell receptor beta chain is drawn from a study of cytomegalovirus exposure and HLA in healthy donors. Study-wide points: In a later analysis, 16,951 TCR beta sequences were associated with HLA alleles at 0.05 false discovery rate. The authors listed over 150 TCR beta chains as cytomegalovirus-associated.

With regard to this clone: Its antigen is as yet unknown.

V was cut by 7 bases and J by 3 bases, with 6 bases left in between. This CDR3 is built from 11 residues. The germline CDR1 and CDR2 sequences are MNHNS and SASEGT. PCR primers comprised 60 Vbeta and 13 Jbeta primers. Measured with immunoSEQ multiplex PCR; TCRdb has only the in-frame clones, and not every one. The table has under 200,000 clones, about 80% seen once. This TCR was sampled from a man aged 25-40 years in good health and CMV-seronegative. The sample consisted of PBMCs. This chain connects TRBV6-1 to TRBJ2-5; D is unclear. CDR3 sequence reads: CASIREETQYF. The CDR3 DNA follows: TGTGCCAGCATACGGGAAGAGACCCAGTACTTC.